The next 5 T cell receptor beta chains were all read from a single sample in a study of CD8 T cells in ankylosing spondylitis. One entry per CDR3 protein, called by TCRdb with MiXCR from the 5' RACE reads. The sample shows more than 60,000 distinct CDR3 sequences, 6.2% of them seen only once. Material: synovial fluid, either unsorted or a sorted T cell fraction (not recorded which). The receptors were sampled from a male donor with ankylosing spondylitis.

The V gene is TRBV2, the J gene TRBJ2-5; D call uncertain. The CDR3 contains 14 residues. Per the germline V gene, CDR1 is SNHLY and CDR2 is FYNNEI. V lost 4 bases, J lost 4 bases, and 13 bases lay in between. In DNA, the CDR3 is TGTGCCAGCAGTGCGACCCCGCAAAGAGAGACCCAGTACTTC. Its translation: CASSATPQRETQYF.

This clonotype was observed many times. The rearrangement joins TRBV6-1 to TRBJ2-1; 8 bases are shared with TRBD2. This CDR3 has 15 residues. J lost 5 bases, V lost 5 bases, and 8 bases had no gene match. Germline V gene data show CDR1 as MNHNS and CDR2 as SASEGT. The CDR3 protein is CASSTGGRKNNEQFF. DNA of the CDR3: TGTGCCAGCAGTACGGGAGGGCGAAAAAACAATGAGCAGTTCTTC.

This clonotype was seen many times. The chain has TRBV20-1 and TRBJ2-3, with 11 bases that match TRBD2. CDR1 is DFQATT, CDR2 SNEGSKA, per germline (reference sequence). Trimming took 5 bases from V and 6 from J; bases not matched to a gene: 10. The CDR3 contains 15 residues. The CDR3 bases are TGCAGTGCTGCACCCTTAGCGGGAGGGCTGGATACGCAGTATTTT. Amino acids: CSAAPLAGGLDTQYF.

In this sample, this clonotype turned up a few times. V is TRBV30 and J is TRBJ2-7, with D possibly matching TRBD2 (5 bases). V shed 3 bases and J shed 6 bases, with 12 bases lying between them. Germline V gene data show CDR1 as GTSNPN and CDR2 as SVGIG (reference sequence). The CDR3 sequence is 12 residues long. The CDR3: CAWRKEGSEQYF. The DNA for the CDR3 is TGTGCCTGGAGGAAAGAGGGTAGCGAGCAGTACTTC.

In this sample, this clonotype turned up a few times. In DNA, the CDR3 is TGTGCCAGCAGCCAAGAGGGGGCCGGGACTGAAGCTTTCTTT. Protein product: CASSQEGAGTEAFF. This rearrangement joins TRBV3-1 to TRBJ1-1; D may be TRBD1 (6 bases). V shed 0 bases and J shed 5 bases, with 10 bases lying between them. There are 14 residues in the CDR3. From germline, CDR1 is LGHDT and CDR2 YNNKEL (reference sequence). The full variable domain, rest sourced from reference TRBV3-1 and TRBJ1-1, is DTAVSQTPKYLVTQMGNDKSIKCEQNLGHDTMYWYKQDSKKFLKIMFSYNNKELIINETVPNRFSPKSPDKAHLNLHINSLELGDSAVYFCASSQEGAGTEAFFGQGTRLTVV.